This entry features one TCR beta chain sequence. Its antigen is not identified. This sample stems from a study of identical twins. A universal primer site was incorporated via template switching, and the cDNA contained unique molecular identifiers. TCRdb reanalysed the 5' RACE reads using MiXCR and keeps one entry per CDR3 protein. Of about 530,000 distinct CDR3 sequences listed, around 22% are singletons. Study results and caveats: Within beta out-of-frame sequences, the excess sharing observed between twins was weaker.

This CDR3 comprises 16 residues. The V gene's germline CDR1 is SGHVS and CDR2 FQNEAQ. V was trimmed by 4 bases and J by 6 bases, leaving 19 bases between them. This sample was also put to use in a study of yellow fever vaccine responses in identical twins.

The V call is TRBV7-8, the J call TRBJ1-5; possible D gene TRBD1, 6 bases. Specimen: CD4+ T cells sorted from blood. The TCR was taken from a woman in her late teens or twenties in good health. The chain's CDR3 is CASSSYRAGATQPQHF. For the CDR3, the DNA is TGTGCCAGCAGCTCTTATAGGGCAGGGGCGACTCAGCCCCAGCATTTT.